These T cell receptor beta chains were read from a single sample in a study of CD8 T cells in Susac syndrome. TCRdb used MiXCR to reprocess the immunoSEQ multiplex PCR reads, holding one entry per CDR3 protein. The profile shows 95,000 to 150,000 distinct CDR3 sequences, around 96% of them singletons. Sample: CD4+ T cells from PBMCs. The receptors stem from a human donor with Susac syndrome. The CDR3 runs from the conserved cysteine through the conserved F or W. The order of the fields is J gene, V gene, clone size, D gene, CDR3 protein, CDR3 DNA. D genes are given only for firm matches. Clone size is stated in some rows and not others, as once, few, many or a class when expanded.

TRBJ2-7 | TRBV5-6 | . | TRBD1 | CASSLTKLRDSNPEQYF | TGTGCCAGCAGCTTAACCAAACTCCGGGACAGTAATCCCGAGCAGTACTTC
TRBJ2-1 | TRBV30 | . | . | CAWSVRRSTSNEQFF | TGTGCCTGGAGTGTACGGAGGTCGACTAGCAATGAGCAGTTCTTC
TRBJ2-5 | TRBV10-3 | . | . | CAISVRGSQETQYF | TGTGCCATCAGTGTAAGGGGCTCACAAGAGACCCAGTACTTC
TRBJ2-1 | TRBV7-3 | . | TRBD2 | CASSTEGLAGAGEQFF | TGTGCCAGCAGCACGGAGGGACTAGCGGGAGCCGGTGAGCAGTTCTTC
TRBJ2-5 | TRBV9 | once | . | CASSVAYGSAGTQYF | TGTGCCAGCAGCGTAGCATACGGATCCGCAGGGACCCAGTACTTC
TRBJ1-2 | TRBV12-3/TRBV12-4 | . | . | CASSPDVSGYTF | TGTGCCAGCAGTCCGGACGTCTCTGGCTACACCTTC
TRBJ2-2 | TRBV12-3/TRBV12-4 | . | . | CASSLRDTGELFF | TGTGCCAGCAGTTTAAGGGACACCGGGGAGCTGTTTTTT
TRBJ2-1 | TRBV20-1 | . | . | CSASVRDNEQFF | TGCAGTGCTAGTGTCCGGGATAATGAGCAGTTCTTC
TRBJ2-3 | TRBV15 | . | . | CATSNNAGDTQYF | TGTGCCACCAGCAATAATGCGGGAGATACGCAGTATTTT
TRBJ2-4 | TRBV6-5 | . | . | CASRESTSEYF | TGTGCCAGCAGGGAATCAACGTCCGAGTACTTC
TRBJ2-3 | TRBV7-3 | . | . | CASSLGGLSSRTDTQYF | TGTGCCAGCAGCTTAGGAGGGCTGTCGTCGCGGACAGATACGCAGTATTTT
TRBJ2-6 | TRBV3-1 | . | . | CASSPRYRAFGANVLTF | TGTGCCAGCAGCCCAAGGTACAGGGCTTTTGGGGCCAACGTCCTGACTTTC
TRBJ2-7 | TRBV5-1 | once | TRBD1 | CASSKWTGAYEQYF | TGCGCCAGCAGCAAATGGACAGGGGCCTACGAGCAGTACTTC
TRBJ2-7 | TRBV7-2 | . | TRBD2 | CASSPTSGPYEQYF | TGTGCCAGCAGCCCTACTAGCGGGCCCTACGAGCAGTACTTC
TRBJ1-1 | TRBV29-1 | . | TRBD1 | CSVWDRFDTEAFF | TGCAGCGTGTGGGACAGGTTCGACACTGAAGCTTTCTTT
TRBJ1-1 | TRBV30 | . | . | CAWSRGDTEAFF | TGTGCCTGGAGTAGGGGGGACACTGAAGCTTTCTTT
TRBJ2-3 | TRBV14 | once | . | CASSPLGGPTDTQYF | TGTGCCAGCAGCCCCCTCGGGGGCCCCACAGATACGCAGTATTTT
TRBJ2-3 | TRBV11-3 | . | . | CASSSTGGTQYF | TGTGCCAGCAGCTCCACCGGGGGTACGCAGTATTTT
TRBJ2-1 | TRBV29-1 | once | . | CSVESRLVSSYNEQFF | TGCAGCGTTGAGAGTAGATTGGTGTCCTCCTACAATGAGCAGTTCTTC
TRBJ1-2 | TRBV6-5 | . | . | CASTLLGGAAIGYTF | TGTGCCAGCACCCTTCTGGGGGGGGCAGCTATCGGCTACACCTTC
TRBJ1-1 | TRBV5-4 | . | . | CASSLIGGARNTEAFF | TGTGCCAGCAGCTTGATCGGGGGCGCGAGGAACACTGAAGCTTTCTTT
TRBJ1-5 | TRBV4-2 | . | TRBD1 | CASSQATGAGQPQHF | TGTGCCAGCAGCCAAGCTACAGGGGCAGGTCAGCCCCAGCATTTT